One and the same sample provided the 25 T cell receptor beta chains below, sequenced in a study of identical twins. TCRdb reprocessed the 5' RACE reads via MiXCR and lists one record per CDR3 protein. The repertoire consists of about 790,000 distinct CDR3 sequences, with roughly 18% occurring once and the leading ten covering around 13%. These data were also filed under a second study, of T cells expressing NK-cell markers.

Sequencing input: PBMCs. The receptors come from a woman under 30 in good health.

The chain carries TRBV12-3 or TRBV12-4 and TRBJ2-1, with 7 bases that match TRBD2. The CDR3 runs to 15 residues. The J segment lost 7 bases and the V segment lost 6 bases, leaving 12 bases of the junction unmatched. DNA of the CDR3: TGTGCCAGCAGCGGTGCGGGAGCTGGAGGGAATGAGCAGTTCTTC. Protein: CASSGAGAGGNEQFF.

With respect to this clonotype: A read error may explain this, as a much larger clone is one base away. The chain is built from TRBV25-1 and TRBJ2-3; no firm D call. Germline CDR1 reads MGHDK; CDR2 reads SYGVNS. Deletions cut 6 bases from V and 2 bases from J, with 3 bases between. The CDR3 totals 11 residues. The CDR3 nucleotides are TGTGCCAGCAGACACACAGATACGCAGTATTTT. The encoded protein is CASRHTDTQYF. The full variable domain, completed using reference TRBV25-1 and TRBJ2-3, is EADIYQTPRYLVIGTGKKITLECSQTMGHDKMYWYQQDPGMELHLIHYSYGVNSTEKGDLSSESTVSRIRTEHFPLTLESARPSHTSQYLCASRHTDTQYFGPGTRLTVL.

In this sample, this clonotype turned up a few times. The V call is TRBV7-9, the J call TRBJ2-3; D possibly corresponds to TRBD2 (5 bases). The V gene's germline CDR1 is SEHNR and CDR2 FQNEAQ (reference sequence). The CDR3 is 16 residues long. The V end was cut by 2 bases, the J end by 3 bases, with 15 bases between. The CDR3 bases are TGTGCCAGCAGCTTAACGTCCGGGGTCGCGACAGATACGCAGTATTTT. Translation gives CASSLTSGVATDTQYF.

This clonotype was counted between two and nine times. The DNA of the CDR3 is TGTGCCAGCAGTCCGGGACAGACTCTCAATGAGCAGTTCTTC. Residues: CASSPGQTLNEQFF. V and J are TRBV12-3 or TRBV12-4 and TRBJ2-1; 7 bases are a match to TRBD1. The junction had 7 bases not matched to a gene; V was cut back by 5 bases and J by 6 bases. CDR3 length equals 14 residues.

This clonotype showed up just a few times. The chain is built from TRBV7-2 and TRBJ2-1; 7 bases fit TRBD1. With V trimmed by 1 base and J by 7 bases, 7 bases remained unmatched. This CDR3 contains 15 residues. The germline V gene encodes CDR1 SGHTA and CDR2 FQGNSA. DNA of the CDR3: TGTGCCAGCAGCTTAGTACAGGGGCTTCGAAATGAGCAGTTCTTC. Protein sequence: CASSLVQGLRNEQFF.

This clonotype has just a few counts. This chain joins TRBV11-2 and TRBJ2-1; D is undetermined. CDR3 size: 12 residues. Per the germline V gene, CDR1 is SGHAT and CDR2 is FQNNGV. V was shortened by 2 bases and J by 6 bases, with 5 bases between the two germline ends. The CDR3 loop is CASSLTPNEQFF. CDR3 sequence (DNA): TGTGCCAGCAGCTTAACCCCCAATGAGCAGTTCTTC.

V is TRBV18 and J is TRBJ2-5; D remains ambiguous. CDR1 KGHSH and CDR2 LQKENI come from the germline V gene. V was pared by 2 bases and J by 2 bases, with 12 bases between. CDR3 length: 15 amino acids. The CDR3 reads CASSPVQPMQETQYF. The CDR3 DNA follows: TGTGCCAGCTCACCAGTACAGCCGATGCAAGAGACCCAGTACTTC.

This clonotype was seen many times. The chain has TRBV7-2 and TRBJ2-2, with TRBD2 matching over 8 bases. The germline V gene encodes CDR1 SGHTA and CDR2 FQGNSA. The CDR3 contains 15 residues. V lost 4 bases and J lost 7; bases outside the gene matches: 8. The CDR3 DNA sequence: TGTGCCAGCAGCTCCCTAGCGGGTCCAGGCGGGGAGCTGTTTTTT. Protein product: CASSSLAGPGGELFF.

Turning to this clonotype: This could be a read error, since a much larger clone is one nucleotide away. The gene calls are TRBV4-2 and TRBJ2-3; D possibly corresponds to TRBD2 (7 bases). CDR1 and CDR2 from the germline V gene are LGHNA and YNFKEQ. The CDR3 is 17 amino acids. V shed 1 base and J shed 1 base, with 15 bases lying between them. This chain's CDR3 is CASSQGGGVGGTDTQYF. The CDR3 DNA is TGTGCCAGCAGCCAAGGAGGGGGGGTAGGGGGCACAGATACGCAGTATTTT.

The chain joins TRBV7-9 to TRBJ2-3; TRBD1 is a possible D gene (6 bases). The V gene's germline CDR1 is SEHNR and CDR2 FQNEAQ (reference sequence). The CDR3 has 15 residues. The V end was cut by 3 bases, the J end by 0 bases, with 10 bases between. CDR3 loop: CASSFRQASTDTQYF. The CDR3 bases are TGTGCCAGCAGCTTTCGACAGGCTAGCACAGATACGCAGTATTTT.

The J gene is TRBJ1-1, the V gene TRBV7-9, with D unclear. From germline, CDR1 is SEHNR and CDR2 FQNEAQ (reference sequence). The CDR3 is 15 residues long. Trimming took off 1 base at V and 0 bases at J, with 9 bases between the two ends. The CDR3 sequence: CASSLGRTVNTEAFF. Here the CDR3 DNA reads TGTGCCAGCAGCTTAGGTCGGACGGTGAACACTGAAGCTTTCTTT.

The chain carries TRBV6-5 and TRBJ2-3; D gene unclear. This CDR3 region has 14 residues. Per the germline V gene, CDR1 is MNHEY and CDR2 is SVGAGI. V shed 6 bases and J shed 6 bases, with 16 bases lying between them. For the CDR3, the DNA is TGTGCCAGCAGCTTCTCCTCCGGTCCGGATACGCAGTATTTT. Its translation: CASSFSSGPDTQYF.

This chain uses TRBV5-5 with TRBJ1-6, with D unclear. The V and J ends lost 5 bases and 10 bases respectively, with 10 bases between them. Germline V gene lookup returns CDR1 SGHKS and CDR2 YYEKEE (reference sequence). This CDR3 comprises 12 residues. The CDR3 reads CASSPTFSPLHF. The CDR3, as DNA: TGTGCCAGCAGTCCCACATTCTCACCCCTCCACTTT.

This clonotype was counted only a few times. This sequence joins TRBV6-1 and TRBJ2-7; 13 positions match TRBD2. The CDR3 loop spans 15 amino acids. Trimming at V came to 10 bases and at J to 6 bases, leaving 12 bases not matched to a gene. The germline V gene has CDR1 MNHNS and CDR2 SASEGT. As DNA, the CDR3 is TGTGCCACACTTGGTAGGGGACTAGCGGGACGCGAGCAGTACTTC. Translated, it gives CATLGRGLAGREQYF.

Only a few counts were recorded for this clonotype. CDR3 residues: CASRDLAGGPYNEQFF. As DNA, the CDR3 is TGTGCCAGCAGGGATCTAGCGGGAGGGCCCTACAATGAGCAGTTCTTC. The chain carries TRBV25-1 and TRBJ2-1; 12 bases line up with TRBD2. CDR1 is MGHDK, CDR2 SYGVNS, per germline. Unmatched junction bases numbered 5, after V lost 6 bases and J lost 2 bases. The CDR3 is made up of 16 amino acids.

This clonotype was seen a few times. The chain employs TRBV18 and TRBJ2-5, with 7 bases identical to TRBD1. The length of the CDR3 is 16 residues. The germline gives CDR1 KGHSH, CDR2 LQKENI. V shed 3 bases, J shed 4 bases, and the junction held 11 bases outside the gene matches. The CDR3 region is CASSPQPPTGPETQYF. CDR3 DNA: TGTGCCAGCTCACCCCAACCCCCGACAGGGCCAGAGACCCAGTACTTC. The whole variable domain, remainder taken from reference TRBV18 and TRBJ2-5, is NAGVMQNPRHLVRRRGQEARLRCSPMKGHSHVYWYRQLPEEGLKFMVYLQKENIIDESGMPKERFSAEFPKEGPSILRIQQVVRGDSAAYFCASSPQPPTGPETQYFGPGTRLLVL.

This clonotype was detected only a few times. The chain joins TRBV3-1 to TRBJ2-4; D is undetermined. Germline CDR1 reads LGHDT; CDR2 reads YNNKEL (reference sequence). V was clipped by 1 base and J by 0 bases, with 10 bases between them. The CDR3 consists of 16 residues. CDR3 bases: TGTGCCAGCAGCCAAGCACAGCTTCTAGCCAAAAACATTCAGTACTTC. This encodes CASSQAQLLAKNIQYF. Full variable domain (outside the CDR3, taken from reference TRBV3-1 and TRBJ2-4): DTAVSQTPKYLVTQMGNDKSIKCEQNLGHDTMYWYKQDSKKFLKIMFSYNNKELIINETVPNRFSPKSPDKAHLNLHINSLELGDSAVYFCASSQAQLLAKNIQYFGAGTRLSVL.

This clonotype appeared many times. The chain combines TRBV29-1 with TRBJ2-7; tentatively, D is TRBD2 (6 bases). The CDR3 runs 15 residues. V was pared by 4 bases and J by 6 bases, with 22 bases between. Germline CDR1 reads SQVTM; CDR2 reads ANQGSEA. CDR3: CSVVPHGGRDREQYF. CDR3 DNA: TGCAGCGTTGTGCCCCACGGAGGGCGGGACCGCGAGCAGTACTTC.

V is TRBV6-6 and J is TRBJ1-1; unclear D gene. The CDR3 totals 13 residues. CDR1 and CDR2 (germline): MNHNY, SVGAGI (reference sequence). The V and J ends lost 4 bases and 6 bases respectively, with 12 bases between them. CDR3 sequence reads: CASSFRGVPEAFF. As DNA, the CDR3 is TGTGCCAGCAGTTTTCGGGGAGTACCTGAAGCTTTCTTT.

In this sample, this clonotype turned up many times. This chain links TRBV12-3 or TRBV12-4 with TRBJ2-1; D remains ambiguous. The CDR3 extends over 14 amino acids. V gave up 5 bases and J gave up 0 bases, with 8 bases separating them. CDR3 DNA: TGTGCCAGCAGTCTCAAGAGCTCCTACAATGAGCAGTTCTTC. Protein sequence: CASSLKSSYNEQFF.

The V and J genes are TRBV5-1 and TRBJ1-1, with unresolved D. The CDR3 totals 15 residues. Between the trimmed V and J ends, which lost 0 bases and 4 bases, there was a span of 13 bases. CDR1 and CDR2 from the germline V gene are SGHRS and YFSETQ. The CDR3 sequence: CASSLGWDRSTEAFF. The DNA of the CDR3 is TGCGCCAGCAGCTTGGGTTGGGATAGGAGCACTGAAGCTTTCTTT.

This clonotype was observed a handful of times. The V call is TRBV10-3, the J call TRBJ2-5; possibly TRBD1 for D (5 bases). This CDR3 contains 14 residues. The V gene lost 2 bases and the J gene lost 3 bases, with 10 bases spanning the gap. In germline, CDR1 is ENHRY, CDR2 SYGVKD. CDR3 region: CAISERGREETQYF. Written as DNA, the CDR3 is TGTGCCATCAGTGAGAGAGGCAGGGAAGAGACCCAGTACTTC.

The chain employs TRBV3-1 and TRBJ2-7, with 8 positions matching TRBD2. Trimming cost V 6 bases and J 4 bases; bases outside gene matches: 11. Looked up from germline, CDR1 is LGHDT and CDR2 is YNNKEL (reference sequence). The CDR3 totals 15 residues. In DNA, the CDR3 is TGTGCCAGCAGACGCGGGTTAGCGGGACCTTACGAGCAGTACTTC. Translation gives CASRRGLAGPYEQYF.

The chain has TRBV20-1 and TRBJ2-2, with 7 nucleotides matching TRBD2. After removal of 6 bases from V and 1 base from J, the junction contained 8 bases not matched to a gene. Germline V gene sequence: CDR1 DFQATT, CDR2 SNEGSKA (reference sequence). The CDR3 is 15 residues long. The DNA of the CDR3 is TGCAGTGCCCCCGCTAGCGGAAGGAACACCGGGGAGCTGTTTTTT. Translation: CSAPASGRNTGELFF.

This rearrangement joins TRBV7-6 to TRBJ2-1; weak D call: TRBD2 (6 bases). There are 18 residues in the CDR3. CDR1 SGHVS and CDR2 FNYEAQ come from the germline V gene. V lost 6 bases, J lost 2 bases, and 23 bases lay in between. CDR3 sequence reads: CASSRPRLLADAYNEQFF. CDR3 in DNA: TGTGCCAGCAGTCGCCCCCGTCTATTAGCGGACGCCTACAATGAGCAGTTCTTC.